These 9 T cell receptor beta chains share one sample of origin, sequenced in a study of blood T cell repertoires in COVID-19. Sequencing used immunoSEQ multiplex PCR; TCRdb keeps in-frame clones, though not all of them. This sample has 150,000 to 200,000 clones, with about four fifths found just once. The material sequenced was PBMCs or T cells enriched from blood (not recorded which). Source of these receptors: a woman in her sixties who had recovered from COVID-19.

The CDR3 sequence is CASSVTWDSHNSPLHF. The DNA for the CDR3 is TGTGCCAGTAGTGTAACCTGGGACAGCCATAATTCACCCCTCCACTTT. This chain uses TRBV19 with TRBJ1-6; 7 nucleotides line up with TRBD1. Germline assignment: CDR1 LNHDA and CDR2 SQIVND (reference sequence). V lost 5 bases, J lost 5 bases, and 9 bases stayed unmatched. The CDR3 has 16 residues.

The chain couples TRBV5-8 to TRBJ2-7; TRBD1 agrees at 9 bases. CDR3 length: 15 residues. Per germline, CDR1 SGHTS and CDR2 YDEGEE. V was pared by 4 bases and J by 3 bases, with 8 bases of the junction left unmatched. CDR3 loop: CASSRAGTGLYEQYF. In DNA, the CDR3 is TGTGCCAGCAGCAGAGCCGGGACAGGGCTCTACGAGCAGTACTTC. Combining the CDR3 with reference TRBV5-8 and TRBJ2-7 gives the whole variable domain EAGVTQSPTHLIKTRGQQATLRCSPISGHTSVYWYQQALGLGLQFLLWYDEGEERNRGNFPPRFSGRQFPNYSSELNVNALELEDSALYLCASSRAGTGLYEQYFGPGTRLTVT.

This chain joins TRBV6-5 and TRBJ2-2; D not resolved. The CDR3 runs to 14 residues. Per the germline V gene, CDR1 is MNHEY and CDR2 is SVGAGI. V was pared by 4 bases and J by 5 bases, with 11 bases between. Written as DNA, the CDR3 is TGTGCCAGCAGTTTGGAGCTTTTAACCGGGGAGCTGTTTTTT. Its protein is CASSLELLTGELFF.

For the CDR3, the DNA is TGTGCCAGCAGCGTAGTGTCCAGGACTCACACTGAAGCTTTCTTT. It translates to CASSVVSRTHTEAFF. The chain links TRBV9 to TRBJ1-1; D gene unclear. Germline CDR1 SGDLS, CDR2 YYNGEE. V was trimmed by 0 bases and J by 3 bases, leaving 12 bases between them. The CDR3 is 15 residues long.

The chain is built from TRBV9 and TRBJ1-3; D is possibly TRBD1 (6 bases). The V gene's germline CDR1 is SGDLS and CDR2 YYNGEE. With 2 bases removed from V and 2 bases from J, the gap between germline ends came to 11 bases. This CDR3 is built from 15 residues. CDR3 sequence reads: CASSVRGAAGNTIYF. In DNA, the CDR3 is TGTGCCAGCAGCGTTCGGGGGGCGGCTGGAAACACCATATATTTT. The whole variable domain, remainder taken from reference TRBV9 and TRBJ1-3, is DSGVTQTPKHLITATGQRVTLRCSPRSGDLSVYWYQQSLDQGLQFLIQYYNGEERAKGNILERFSAQQFPDLHSELNLSSLELGDSALYFCASSVRGAAGNTIYFGEGSWLTVV.

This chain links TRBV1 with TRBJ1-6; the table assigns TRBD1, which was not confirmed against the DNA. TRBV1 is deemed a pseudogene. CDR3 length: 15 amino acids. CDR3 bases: TGCACCAGCAGCCCCCGGGACAGGCGCAATTCACCCCTCCACTTT. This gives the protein CTSSPRDRRNSPLHF.

CDR3 in amino acids: CASSQEISGGLNEQFF. DNA of the CDR3: TGCGCCAGCAGCCAAGAAATCAGCGGGGGTCTTAATGAGCAGTTCTTC. The rearrangement links TRBV4-1 to TRBJ2-1, with 8 bases that match TRBD2. This CDR3 has 16 residues. The ends lost 0 bases at V and 7 bases at J; junction bases unmatched: 8. Germline V gives CDR1 MGHRA, CDR2 YSYEKL.

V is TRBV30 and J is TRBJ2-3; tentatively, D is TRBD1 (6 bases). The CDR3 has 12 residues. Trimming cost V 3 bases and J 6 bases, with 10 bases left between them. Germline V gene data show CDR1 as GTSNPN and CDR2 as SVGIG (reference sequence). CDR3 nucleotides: TGTGCCTGGAGCATCAGGGGTGATACGCAGTATTTT. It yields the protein CAWSIRGDTQYF.

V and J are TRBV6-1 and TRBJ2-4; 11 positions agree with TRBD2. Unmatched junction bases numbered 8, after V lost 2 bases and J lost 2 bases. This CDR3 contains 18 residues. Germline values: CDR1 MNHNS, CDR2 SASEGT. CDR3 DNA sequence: TGTGCCAGCAGTGAATTCCTAGGGACTAGCGGTCCCAAAAACATTCAGTACTTC. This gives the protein CASSEFLGTSGPKNIQYF.